These T cell receptor beta chains were read from a single sample in a study of blood T cells in healthy people across ages. In TCRdb, the 5' RACE reads were re-called with MiXCR into one record per CDR3 protein. The sample includes 1.5 million to 2 million distinct CDR3 sequences, 28% of them seen just once. The specimen sequenced was blood. These receptors originate from a woman aged 30 to 39 in good health. CDR3s include the opening cysteine and the closing phenylalanine or tryptophan. The D gene is left open where the match is weak. Clone size is not always given. Where it is, it says once, few, many or a class for expanded clones.

j_call d_call clone_size v_call cdr3_aa cdr3_nt
TRBJ1-6 NA NA TRBV6-5 CASSYSGELHF TGTGCCAGCAGTTACTCTGGGGAACTCCACTTT
TRBJ2-7 TRBD2 NA TRBV7-2 CASSLSGTSGDEQYF TGTGCCAGCAGCTTGTCCGGGACTAGCGGGGACGAGCAGTACTTC
TRBJ2-5 TRBD1 NA TRBV20-1 CSAGTGSQETQYF TGCAGTGCTGGGACAGGCTCCCAAGAGACCCAGTACTTC
TRBJ2-7 TRBD2 NA TRBV7-9 CASSLKLDSSGTEQYF TGTGCCAGCAGCTTAAAACTCGACTCTAGCGGGACCGAGCAGTACTTC
TRBJ2-1 NA few TRBV4-2 CASSQVRGGTHEQFF TGTGCCAGCAGCCAAGTGAGGGGGGGTACACATGAGCAGTTCTTC
TRBJ2-5 NA NA TRBV27 CASSFWGNQETQYF TGTGCCAGCAGCTTCTGGGGCAACCAAGAGACCCAGTACTTC
TRBJ2-3 TRBD1 NA TRBV5-4 CASRRQGISTDTQYF TGTGCCAGCAGGAGACAGGGGATTAGCACAGATACGCAGTATTTT
TRBJ1-4 TRBD1 NA TRBV20-1 CSATYGDRPRKLFF TGCAGTGCTACCTACGGGGACAGGCCCCGAAAACTGTTTTTT
TRBJ2-3 TRBD2 NA TRBV24-1 CATSDALGAGGPDTQYF TGTGCCACCAGTGATGCCCTGGGAGCGGGAGGGCCAGATACGCAGTATTTT
TRBJ2-1 TRBD2 few TRBV20-1 CSAHSGGANEQFF TGCAGTGCCCATAGCGGGGGGGCGAATGAGCAGTTCTTC
TRBJ2-7 TRBD1 few TRBV20-1 CSAPNRGGVDEQYF TGCAGTGCTCCAAATCGAGGGGGCGTTGACGAGCAGTACTTC
TRBJ2-7 NA few TRBV6-6 CASSPRGVAGGHEQYF TGTGCCAGCAGTCCCCGGGGGGTGGCAGGGGGCCACGAGCAGTACTTC
TRBJ2-1 TRBD1 NA TRBV5-6 CASSFRDRGRGEQFF TGTGCCAGCAGCTTCCGGGACAGGGGGCGAGGTGAGCAGTTCTTC
TRBJ2-1 NA few TRBV2 CASRIVGTPKFF TGTGCCAGCAGGATAGTCGGGACTCCCAAGTTCTTC
TRBJ1-1 NA few TRBV6-1 CASSDARRNTEAFF TGTGCCAGCAGTGACGCCAGGCGGAACACTGAAGCTTTCTTT
TRBJ2-1 TRBD2 few TRBV6-1 CASREPGLASNEQFF TGTGCCAGCAGGGAACCGGGACTAGCATCCAATGAGCAGTTCTTC
TRBJ2-7 NA few TRBV20-1 CSARGRKPYEQYF TGCAGTGCACGTGGACGGAAGCCCTACGAGCAGTACTTC
TRBJ1-1 NA few TRBV5-5 CASSLEAAGEAFF TGTGCCAGCAGCTTAGAGGCGGCAGGAGAAGCTTTCTTT
TRBJ1-1 NA NA TRBV19 CASQEGGEAFF TGTGCCAGTCAGGAGGGGGGAGAGGCTTTCTTT
TRBJ1-6 NA NA TRBV5-6 CASSLGSIGVDSHLHF TGTGCCAGCAGCTTGGGAAGTATCGGGGTGGATTCACACCTCCACTTT
TRBJ2-1 TRBD2 many TRBV10-1 CASSEILGRGSGGVNRSYNEQFF TGCGCCAGCAGTGAGATATTAGGCCGCGGAAGCGGGGGGGTCAACCGCTCCTACAATGAGCAGTTCTTC
TRBJ1-5 TRBD1 NA TRBV18 CASSPSGTGAQGKHF TGTGCCAGCTCACCATCGGGGACAGGAGCACAAGGAAAGCATTTT
TRBJ1-5 NA NA TRBV6-2/TRBV6-3 CASSHVLGQATSNQPQHF TGTGCCAGCAGCCACGTTCTGGGCCAGGCCACTAGCAATCAGCCCCAGCATTTT
TRBJ1-1 NA NA TRBV6-6 CASSYRGGALLTEAFF TGTGCCAGCAGTTACCGGGGGGGAGCATTGCTTACTGAAGCTTTCTTT
TRBJ2-7 TRBD1 few TRBV28 CASNGQGRYEQYF TGTGCCAGCAACGGACAGGGGCGGTACGAGCAGTACTTC
TRBJ1-6 NA few TRBV29-1 CSVAQGGSYNSPLHF TGCAGCGTCGCGCAGGGTGGCTCCTATAATTCACCCCTCCACTTT
TRBJ1-2 TRBD1 NA TRBV7-9 CASSLGGTGKRVNYGYTF TGTGCCAGCAGCTTAGGGGGGACAGGGAAGAGAGTGAACTATGGCTACACCTTC
TRBJ1-2 NA few TRBV20-1 CSGIRGGGYTF TGCAGTGGAATTAGGGGAGGCGGCTACACCTTC
TRBJ1-2 NA few TRBV29-1 CSVAQGEGYTF TGCAGCGTTGCGCAGGGTGAAGGCTACACCTTC
TRBJ2-5 NA NA TRBV5-1 CASSPLESQETQYF TGCGCCAGCAGCCCCCTGGAGAGCCAAGAGACCCAGTACTTC
TRBJ1-5 NA NA TRBV20-1 CSARGGRGAYQPQHF TGCAGTGCTAGAGGAGGCAGGGGCGCGTATCAGCCCCAGCATTTT
TRBJ2-1 TRBD1 NA TRBV11-2 CASGLAGGANNEQFF TGTGCCAGCGGCTTAGCAGGGGGAGCAAACAATGAGCAGTTCTTC
TRBJ2-1 NA NA TRBV29-1 CSVTPTGYGEQFF TGCAGCGTTACCCCGACAGGTTACGGTGAGCAGTTCTTC
TRBJ1-5 NA NA TRBV20-1 CSAERGSLEPQHF TGCAGTGCTGAGCGGGGGAGTTTAGAGCCCCAGCATTTT
TRBJ2-3 NA few TRBV9 CASSANWEGTQYF TGTGCCAGCAGCGCAAACTGGGAAGGTACGCAGTATTTT
TRBJ2-1 TRBD2 many TRBV10-3 CAISEGERGPEQFF TGTGCCATCAGTGAGGGCGAGCGGGGCCCCGAGCAGTTCTTC
TRBJ1-1 NA NA TRBV7-9 CASSQGAEAFF TGTGCCAGCAGCCAGGGCGCTGAAGCTTTCTTT
TRBJ2-7 TRBD1 few TRBV12-3/TRBV12-4 CASRDRDHEQYF TGTGCCAGCCGGGACAGGGACCACGAGCAGTACTTC
TRBJ2-7 TRBD2 NA TRBV20-1 CSARLAGENEQYF TGCAGTGCCCGACTAGCGGGAGAAAACGAGCAGTACTTC
TRBJ2-7 TRBD1 NA TRBV15 CATSDDRGPNEQYF TGTGCCACCAGCGATGACAGGGGGCCAAATGAGCAGTACTTC
TRBJ1-2 NA many TRBV24-1 CATSESGTQLYGYTF TGCGCCACCAGTGAATCCGGGACACAGCTCTATGGCTACACCTTC
TRBJ2-1 TRBD2 NA TRBV29-1 CSVRVTSGGPSSYNEQFF TGCAGCGTTCGAGTTACTAGCGGGGGGCCGAGCTCCTACAATGAGCAGTTCTTC
TRBJ2-5 NA NA TRBV2 CASSDRVKTQYF TGTGCCAGCAGTGATAGGGTGAAGACCCAGTACTTC
TRBJ2-3 TRBD2 few TRBV2 CASSEGASGSQAQYF TGTGCCAGCAGTGAAGGGGCTAGCGGGAGTCAGGCGCAGTATTTT
TRBJ2-3 NA few TRBV20-1 CSASPGSTDTQYF TGCAGTGCTTCCCCAGGGAGCACAGATACGCAGTATTTT
TRBJ1-1 NA few TRBV4-1 CASSQGWQGSSAFF TGCGCCAGCAGCCAAGGTTGGCAGGGATCGTCAGCTTTCTTT
TRBJ2-7 TRBD2 NA TRBV5-5 CASTITGGTYEQYF TGTGCCAGCACCATAACGGGGGGGACCTACGAGCAGTACTTC
TRBJ1-5 TRBD1 NA TRBV5-1 CASSLDTGVWPQHF TGCGCCAGCAGCTTGGACACAGGGGTGTGGCCCCAGCATTTT
TRBJ1-4 NA once TRBV29-1 CSVVNPLGEEKLFF TGCAGCGTTGTTAATCCACTCGGGGAAGAAAAACTGTTTTTT
TRBJ2-7 TRBD2 many TRBV20-1 CSARARASGRASYEQYF TGCAGTGCTAGAGCGAGGGCTAGCGGGAGGGCCTCATACGAGCAGTACTTC
TRBJ1-1 NA NA TRBV29-1 CSVEPDMNTEAFF TGCAGCGTTGAGCCGGACATGAACACTGAAGCTTTCTTT
TRBJ2-5 TRBD1 many TRBV7-2 CASSPSSVDRGLWTQYF TGTGCCAGCAGCCCTTCCTCGGTGGACAGGGGGCTGTGGACCCAGTACTTC
TRBJ2-1 NA few TRBV30 CAWSVGPLGNEQFF TGTGCCTGGAGTGTAGGTCCTTTGGGCAATGAGCAGTTCTTC
TRBJ1-2 NA NA TRBV24-1 CATSDAGDGHTF TGTGCCACCAGTGACGCGGGAGATGGCCACACCTTC
TRBJ2-3 NA NA TRBV4-1 CASSQDPAPTDTQYF TGCGCCAGCAGCCAAGACCCGGCACCCACAGATACGCAGTATTTT
TRBJ2-4 TRBD2 many TRBV12-3/TRBV12-4 CASSHLAGVQNIQYF TGTGCCAGCAGCCATCTAGCGGGAGTACAAAACATTCAGTACTTC
TRBJ1-2 NA many TRBV5-1 CASSYGDAGYTF TGCGCCAGCAGTTACGGGGACGCTGGCTACACCTTC